The T cell receptor beta chain described here comes from a study of Graves' ophthalmopathy and Graves' hyperthyroidism. Among the exclusions were patients with other autoimmune diseases, uncontrolled infections, pregnancy or lactation. A diagnosis was made from clinical symptoms together with serum thyroxine, TRAb, thyroid ultrasound and orbital computed tomography. Isolation of PBMCs was performed using over 8.5 ml of fresh peripheral blood. Germline-derived CDR1 and CDR2 are SGHAT and FQNNGV. V lost 5 bases and J lost 3; bases outside the gene matches: 9. The CDR3 has 15 amino acids. Notes on the study in general: Sensitivity of around 86% and specificity of roughly 80% were achieved when a 13-signature model separated ophthalmopathy from stable hyperthyroidism.

In its sample, this clonotype was seen many times. Its specificity is unknown. RNA transcripts were the template, and TCR beta CDR3 regions were amplified from them. RT-PCR was first run with HTBI primers, then multiplex PCR in a second round. TCRdb processed the multiplex PCR reads anew with MiXCR; each CDR3 protein has one entry. The repertoire holds some 210,000 distinct CDR3 sequences, with 25% to 30% as singletons. This sequence was found in a man aged 45-65 years with Graves' ophthalmopathy. The V call is TRBV11-2, the J call TRBJ2-7; 8 bases are shared with TRBD1. The material sequenced was peripheral blood. This CDR3 is CASSPGGQEYYEQYF. CDR3 in DNA: TGTGCCAGCAGCCCCGGGGGACAGGAATACTACGAGCAGTACTTC.